This passage covers 22 T cell receptor beta chains from one sample sequenced in a study of blood T cell repertoires in COVID-19. Using immunoSEQ multiplex PCR, the repertoire was profiled, and TCRdb retains in-frame clones only, with some absent. The sample lists some 130,000 clones, 75% to 90% occurring once. Input material: peripheral blood. The receptor set was obtained from a human donor in a cohort sampled during active COVID-19.

This clone occurred once. The V and J genes are TRBV9 and TRBJ2-1; D is possibly TRBD2 (5 bases). Per the germline V gene, CDR1 is SGDLS and CDR2 is YYNGEE. The CDR3 has 16 amino acids. Trimming removed 0 bases at V and 2 bases at J, with 12 bases between. The CDR3 region is CASSVAQERPYNEQFF. The CDR3 DNA sequence: TGTGCCAGCAGCGTAGCCCAGGAGCGGCCCTACAATGAGCAGTTCTTC. The whole variable domain, remainder taken from reference TRBV9 and TRBJ2-1, is DSGVTQTPKHLITATGQRVTLRCSPRSGDLSVYWYQQSLDQGLQFLIQYYNGEERAKGNILERFSAQQFPDLHSELNLSSLELGDSALYFCASSVAQERPYNEQFFGPGTRLTVL.

The chain links TRBV5-1 to TRBJ1-1; 8 bases fit TRBD1. Germline V gene lookup returns CDR1 SGHRS and CDR2 YFSETQ. V trimming: 4 bases; J trimming: 4 bases; junction bases outside the gene matches: 6. This CDR3 region has 14 residues. CDR3 protein: CASSAEQGVTEAFF. The CDR3 DNA reads as TGCGCCAGCAGCGCCGAACAGGGGGTCACTGAAGCTTTCTTT. The full variable domain, completed using reference TRBV5-1 and TRBJ1-1, is KAGVTQTPRYLIKTRGQQVTLSCSPISGHRSVSWYQQTPGQGLQFLFEYFSETQRNKGNFPGRFSGRQFSNSRSEMNVSTLELGDSALYLCASSAEQGVTEAFFGQGTRLTVV.

This rearrangement joins TRBV11-2 to TRBJ2-7, with 9 bases matching TRBD1. Trimming at V came to 6 bases and at J to 6 bases, leaving 12 bases not matched to a gene. Germline V CDR1 and CDR2: SGHAT, FQNNGV. This CDR3 region has 15 residues. The CDR3 DNA is TGTGCCAGCAGTTCGGGTTGGACAGGGGTTGGCGAGCAGTACTTC. It yields the protein CASSSGWTGVGEQYF.

The rearrangement uses TRBV12-3 or TRBV12-4 and TRBJ2-3; D gene unclear. The V and J ends lost 6 bases and 0 bases respectively, with 4 bases between them. CDR3 length: 12 residues. In DNA form, the CDR3 reads TGTGCCAGCAGCAGTAGCACAGATACGCAGTATTTT. This encodes CASSSSTDTQYF.

The chain links TRBV6-6 to TRBJ1-5; 11 bases are shared with TRBD1. Germline V lookup: CDR1 MNHNY, CDR2 SVGAGI (reference sequence). The CDR3 runs to 17 residues. V dropped 5 bases and J dropped 0; count of bases not matched to a gene: 6. The DNA for the CDR3 is TGTGCCAGCAGTCCCGGGACAGGGGGTTATAGCAATCAGCCCCAGCATTTT. The encoded protein is CASSPGTGGYSNQPQHF.

This chain uses TRBV7-2 with TRBJ2-1; D call uncertain. Trimming removed 0 bases at V and 2 bases at J, with 8 bases between. Germline CDR1 reads SGHTA; CDR2 reads FQGNSA. This CDR3 has 15 amino acids. The CDR3 reads CASSLALGTYNEQFF. In DNA, the CDR3 is TGTGCCAGCAGCTTAGCTTTGGGCACCTACAATGAGCAGTTCTTC.

CDR3 protein: CATSRRQGAGYGYTF. CDR3 coding DNA: TGTGCCACCAGCAGGAGACAGGGGGCAGGCTATGGCTACACCTTC. The rearrangement joins TRBV15 to TRBJ1-2; 10 nucleotides align to TRBD1. Germline assignment: CDR1 LNHNV and CDR2 YYDKDF (reference sequence). V lost 3 bases to trimming and J lost 4 bases; unmatched junction nucleotides: 5. This CDR3 is 15 amino acids long. The variable domain in full, completed from reference TRBV15 and TRBJ1-2, reads DAMVIQNPRYQVTQFGKPVTLSCSQTLNHNVMYWYQQKSSQAPKLLFHYYDKDFNNEADTPDNFQSRRPNTSFCFLDIRSPGLGDTAMYLCATSRRQGAGYGYTFGSGTRLTVV.

The chain employs TRBV19 and TRBJ1-1; D unresolved. The length of the CDR3 is 12 residues. The germline CDR1 and CDR2 sequences are LNHDA and SQIVND (reference sequence). V was cut by 6 bases and J by 6 bases, with 11 bases left in between. CDR3 sequence reads: CASSLRDAEAFF. The DNA of the CDR3 is TGTGCCAGTAGCCTGCGGGATGCTGAAGCTTTCTTT. The whole variable domain, remainder taken from reference TRBV19 and TRBJ1-1, is DGGITQSPKYLFRKEGQNVTLSCEQNLNHDAMYWYRQDPGQGLRLIYYSQIVNDFQKGDIAEGYSVSREKKESFPLTVTSAQKNPTAFYLCASSLRDAEAFFGQGTRLTVV.

CDR3 DNA sequence: TGTGCCAGCAGTCCCGGGACAGGGTTTTACGATGAGCAGTTCTTC. Translated: CASSPGTGFYDEQFF. V and J are TRBV7-2 and TRBJ2-1; 9 nucleotides match TRBD1. J gave up 8 bases and V 6 bases, and 11 bases lay outside the gene matches. Looked up from germline, CDR1 is SGHTA and CDR2 is FQGNSA. This CDR3 is 15 amino acids long. Full variable domain (outside the CDR3, taken from reference TRBV7-2 and TRBJ2-1): GAGVSQSPSNKVTEKGKDVELRCDPISGHTALYWYRQSLGQGLEFLIYFQGNSAPDKSGLPSDRFSAERTGGSVSTLTIQRTQQEDSAVYLCASSPGTGFYDEQFFGPGTRLTVL.

A single count supports this clone. The chain joins TRBV18 to TRBJ2-3; 7 bases line up with TRBD1. The CDR3 totals 15 residues. The germline gives CDR1 KGHSH, CDR2 LQKENI. Trimming at V came to 5 bases and at J to 2 bases, leaving 7 bases not matched to a gene. CDR3 in DNA: TGTGCCAGCTCAACCGGACAGGCCTTCACAGATACGCAGTATTTT. Amino acid sequence: CASSTGQAFTDTQYF.

J is TRBJ1-4 and V is TRBV4-1, with D possibly TRBD1 on 6 matching bases. Per germline, CDR1 MGHRA and CDR2 YSYEKL. Trimming stripped 1 base from V and 8 bases from J, with 14 bases between. CDR3 length equals 15 residues. CDR3 sequence: CASSQASLRGEKLFF. Here the CDR3 DNA reads TGCGCCAGCAGCCAAGCGAGCCTAAGGGGGGAAAAACTGTTTTTT.

V is TRBV3-1 (or the pseudogene TRBV3-2) and J is TRBJ1-5; no clear D. Germline V gene lookup returns CDR1 LGHDT and CDR2 YNNKEL (reference sequence). Trimming left V 0 bases short and J 10 bases short, with 7 bases between. The length of the CDR3 is 12 residues. This CDR3 reads CASSQETGPQHF. CDR3 DNA sequence: TGTGCCAGCAGCCAAGAAACGGGACCCCAGCATTTT.

The chain couples TRBV19 to TRBJ2-1; 8 nucleotides match TRBD2. CDR1 and CDR2 from the germline V gene are LNHDA and SQIVND (reference sequence). The CDR3 length is 14 residues. V was clipped by 6 bases and J by 5 bases; unmatched bases: 6. CDR3 DNA sequence: TGTGCCAGTAGACAGGTCGGGGGGGACAATGAGCAGTTCTTC. It is translated as CASRQVGGDNEQFF.

Notes on this clone: This sample includes further DNA sequences coding for the same CDR3. The chain uses TRBV7-9 and TRBJ2-3, with unresolved D. Between the trimmed V and J ends, which lost 4 bases and 3 bases, there was a span of 5 bases. Germline CDR1 reads SEHNR; CDR2 reads FQNEAQ (reference sequence). The CDR3 is 12 amino acids. The CDR3 region has the DNA TGTGCCAGCAGCTCCTTTACAGATACGCAGTATTTT. It codes for CASSSFTDTQYF.

The rearrangement uses TRBV4-3 and TRBJ1-6; no clear D gene. This CDR3 region has 15 residues. Germline V CDR1 and CDR2: LGHNA, YSLEER. V lost 0 bases, J lost 7 bases, and 10 bases lay in between. The CDR3 sequence is CASSQDPGWNSPLHF. CDR3 coding DNA: TGCGCCAGCAGCCAAGACCCGGGGTGGAATTCACCCCTCCACTTT.

The V and J genes are TRBV7-8 and TRBJ2-5; possible D gene TRBD1, 6 bases. Germline values: CDR1 SGHVS, CDR2 FQNEAQ. The CDR3 extends over 15 amino acids. Trimming took off 2 bases at V and 3 bases at J, with 13 bases between the two ends. The CDR3 here is CASSLPGQGKETQYF. CDR3 bases: TGTGCCAGCAGCTTACCGGGCCAGGGGAAAGAGACCCAGTACTTC.

The V and J genes are TRBV6-5 and TRBJ1-3, with D possibly TRBD1 on 5 matching bases. V lost 4 bases and J 2 bases, leaving 12 bases between the germline ends. Germline values: CDR1 MNHEY, CDR2 SVGAGI. The CDR3 is made up of 15 amino acids. CDR3 bases: TGTGCCAGCAGTTCCAGGGTAGGGCCTGGAAACACCATATATTTT. It encodes CASSSRVGPGNTIYF.

V is TRBV5-4 and J is TRBJ2-4; 12 bases agree with TRBD1. Trimming removed 3 bases from V and 9 bases from J; junction bases left unmatched: 10. The CDR3 has 16 residues. Germline V lookup: CDR1 SGHNT, CDR2 YYREEE (reference sequence). DNA for the CDR3: TGTGCCAGCAGCTCCTCAGCGGGACAGGGGGCTCGCATTCAGTACTTC. It specifies CASSSSAGQGARIQYF.

This chain connects TRBV30 to TRBJ2-3; D not resolved. The germline CDR1 and CDR2 sequences are GTSNPN and SVGIG (reference sequence). V was shortened by 5 bases and J by 0 bases, with 9 bases between the two germline ends. The CDR3 is 13 residues long. In DNA, the CDR3 is TGTGCCTGGGGGCCCCAGAGCACAGATACGCAGTATTTT. Residues: CAWGPQSTDTQYF.

The chain recombines TRBV7-6 with TRBJ1-1; weak D call: TRBD1 (6 bases). Trimming shortened V by 7 bases and J by 1 base, and 10 bases separated the two germline ends. The CDR3 runs 13 residues. CDR1 and CDR2 (germline): SGHVS, FNYEAQ. The CDR3 region is CASKQGTNTEAFF. Written as DNA, the CDR3 is TGTGCCAGCAAGCAGGGGACGAACACTGAAGCTTTCTTT.

The chain uses TRBV6-1 and TRBJ1-5; D remains ambiguous. V dropped 2 bases and J dropped 3 bases, with 5 bases sitting between them. Germline-derived CDR1 and CDR2 are MNHNS and SASEGT. The CDR3 extends over 13 amino acids. The CDR3 loop is CASSENLNQPQHF. The CDR3 DNA sequence: TGTGCCAGCAGTGAAAATCTCAATCAGCCCCAGCATTTT.

The genes are TRBV2 and TRBJ2-1; 7 nucleotides align to TRBD2. V shed 6 bases and J 8 bases; nucleotides not matched to a gene: 4. The CDR3 is 12 amino acids. Per the germline V gene, CDR1 is SNHLY and CDR2 is FYNNEI. CDR3 in amino acids: CASREGLYEQFF. DNA of the CDR3: TGTGCCAGCAGAGAGGGACTATATGAGCAGTTCTTC.